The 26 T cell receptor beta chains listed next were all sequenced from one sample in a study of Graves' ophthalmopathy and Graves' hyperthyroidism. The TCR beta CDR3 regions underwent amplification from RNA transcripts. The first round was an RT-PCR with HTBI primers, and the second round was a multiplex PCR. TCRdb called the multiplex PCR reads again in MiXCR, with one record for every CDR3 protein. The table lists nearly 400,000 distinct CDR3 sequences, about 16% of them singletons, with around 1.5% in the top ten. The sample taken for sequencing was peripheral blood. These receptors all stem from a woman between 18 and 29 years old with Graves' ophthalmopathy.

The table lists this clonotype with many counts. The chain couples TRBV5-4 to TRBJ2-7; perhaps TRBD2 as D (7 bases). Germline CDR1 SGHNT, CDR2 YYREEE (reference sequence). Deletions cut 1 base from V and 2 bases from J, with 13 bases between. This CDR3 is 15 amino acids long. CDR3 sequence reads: CASSLRGRGTYEQYF. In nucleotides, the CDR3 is TGTGCCAGCAGCTTGCGGGGGCGGGGGACCTACGAGCAGTACTTC.

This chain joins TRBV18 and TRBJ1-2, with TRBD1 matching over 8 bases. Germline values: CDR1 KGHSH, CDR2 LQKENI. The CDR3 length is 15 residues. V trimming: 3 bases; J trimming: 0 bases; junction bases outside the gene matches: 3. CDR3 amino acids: CASSPGQATNYGYTF. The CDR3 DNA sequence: TGTGCCAGCTCACCGGGACAGGCAACTAACTATGGCTACACCTTC.

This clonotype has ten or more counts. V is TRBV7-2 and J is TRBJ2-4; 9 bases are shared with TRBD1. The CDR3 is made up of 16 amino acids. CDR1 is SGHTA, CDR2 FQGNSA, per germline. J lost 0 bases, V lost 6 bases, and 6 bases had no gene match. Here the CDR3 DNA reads TGTGCCAGCAGTCCACAGGGGGCACTAGCCAAAAACATTCAGTACTTC. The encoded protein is CASSPQGALAKNIQYF.

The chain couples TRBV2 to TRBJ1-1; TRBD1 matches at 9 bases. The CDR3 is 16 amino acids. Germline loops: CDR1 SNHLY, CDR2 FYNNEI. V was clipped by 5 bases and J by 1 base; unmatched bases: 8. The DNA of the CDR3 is TGTGCCAGCAGTTTGGTACAGGGGGCGTCGAACACTGAAGCTTTCTTT. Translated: CASSLVQGASNTEAFF.

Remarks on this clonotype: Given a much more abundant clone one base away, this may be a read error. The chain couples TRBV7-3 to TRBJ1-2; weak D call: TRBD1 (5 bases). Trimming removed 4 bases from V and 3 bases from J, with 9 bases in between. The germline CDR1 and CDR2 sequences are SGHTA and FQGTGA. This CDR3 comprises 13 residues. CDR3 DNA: TGTGCCAGCAGCTGGGGGGGGGACTATGGCTACACCTTC. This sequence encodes CASSWGGDYGYTF.

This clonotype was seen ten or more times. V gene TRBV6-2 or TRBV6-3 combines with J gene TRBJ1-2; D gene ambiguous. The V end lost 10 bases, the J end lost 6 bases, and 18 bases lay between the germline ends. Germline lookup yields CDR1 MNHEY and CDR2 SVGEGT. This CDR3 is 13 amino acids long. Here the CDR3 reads CANSKNPVDGYTF. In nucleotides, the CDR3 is TGTGCCAACTCAAAGAACCCGGTGGATGGCTACACCTTC.

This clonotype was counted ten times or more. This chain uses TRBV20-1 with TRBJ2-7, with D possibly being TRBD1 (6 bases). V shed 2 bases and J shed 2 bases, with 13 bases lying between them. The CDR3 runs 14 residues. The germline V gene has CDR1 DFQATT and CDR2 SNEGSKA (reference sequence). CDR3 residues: CSARSTDRAYEQYF. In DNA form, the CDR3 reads TGCAGTGCTAGATCTACGGACAGAGCCTACGAGCAGTACTTC.

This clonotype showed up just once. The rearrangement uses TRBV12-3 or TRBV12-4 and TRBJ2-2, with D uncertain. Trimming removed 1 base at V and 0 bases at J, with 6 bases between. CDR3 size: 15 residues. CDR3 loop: CASSLVPPNTGELFF. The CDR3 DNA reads TGTGCCAGCAGTTTAGTACCACCGAACACCGGGGAGCTGTTTTTT.

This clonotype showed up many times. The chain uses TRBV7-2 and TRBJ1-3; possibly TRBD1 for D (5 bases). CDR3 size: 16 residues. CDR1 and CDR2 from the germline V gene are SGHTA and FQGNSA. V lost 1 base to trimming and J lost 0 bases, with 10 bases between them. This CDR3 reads CASSLGQLSSGNTIYF. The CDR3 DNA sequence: TGTGCCAGCAGCTTAGGACAGCTGAGCTCTGGAAACACCATATATTTT.

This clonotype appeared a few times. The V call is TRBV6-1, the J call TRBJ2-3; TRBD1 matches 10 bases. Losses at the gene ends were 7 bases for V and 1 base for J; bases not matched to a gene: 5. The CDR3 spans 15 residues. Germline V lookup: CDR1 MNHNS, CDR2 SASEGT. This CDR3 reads CASTPGTGGTDTQYF. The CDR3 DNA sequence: TGTGCCAGCACCCCCGGGACAGGGGGCACAGATACGCAGTATTTT.

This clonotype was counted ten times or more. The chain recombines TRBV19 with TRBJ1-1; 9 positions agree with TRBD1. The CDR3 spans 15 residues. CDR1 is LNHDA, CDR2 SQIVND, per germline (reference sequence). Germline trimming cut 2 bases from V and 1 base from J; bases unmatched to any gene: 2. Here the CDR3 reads CASSIRGQGNTEAFF. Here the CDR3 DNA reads TGTGCCAGTAGTATACGGGGACAGGGGAACACTGAAGCTTTCTTT.

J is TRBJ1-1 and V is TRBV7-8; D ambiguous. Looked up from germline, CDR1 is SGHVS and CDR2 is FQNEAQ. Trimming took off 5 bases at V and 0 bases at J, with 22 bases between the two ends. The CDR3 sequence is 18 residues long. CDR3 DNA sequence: TGTGCCAGCAGCACCCAGGTTCGTCGTGGGATAGTGAACACTGAAGCTTTCTTT. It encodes CASSTQVRRGIVNTEAFF.

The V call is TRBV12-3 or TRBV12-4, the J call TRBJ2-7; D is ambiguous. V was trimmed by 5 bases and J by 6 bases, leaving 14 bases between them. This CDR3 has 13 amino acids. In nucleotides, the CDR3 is TGTGCCAGCAGTGTGGACCGGACCGGCGAGCAGTACTTC. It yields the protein CASSVDRTGEQYF.

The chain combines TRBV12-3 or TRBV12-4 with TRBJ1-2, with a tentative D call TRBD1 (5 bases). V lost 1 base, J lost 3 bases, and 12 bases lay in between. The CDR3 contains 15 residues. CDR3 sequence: CASSLDWGSHYGYTF. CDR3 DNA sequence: TGTGCCAGCAGTTTAGATTGGGGCTCTCACTATGGCTACACCTTC.

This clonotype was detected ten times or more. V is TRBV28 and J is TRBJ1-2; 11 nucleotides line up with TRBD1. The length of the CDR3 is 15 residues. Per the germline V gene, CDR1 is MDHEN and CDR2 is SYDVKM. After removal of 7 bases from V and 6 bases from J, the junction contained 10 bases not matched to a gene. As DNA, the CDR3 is TGTGCCAGCACCCCCCTTGGACAGGGGGCTGATGGCTACACCTTC. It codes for CASTPLGQGADGYTF.

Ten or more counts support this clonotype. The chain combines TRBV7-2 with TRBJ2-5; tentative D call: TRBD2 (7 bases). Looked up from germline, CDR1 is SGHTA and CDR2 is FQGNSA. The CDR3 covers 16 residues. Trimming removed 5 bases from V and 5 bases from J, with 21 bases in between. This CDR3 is CASSPLPGGLGETQYF. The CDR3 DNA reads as TGTGCCAGCAGCCCCCTGCCGGGGGGCCTTGGGGAGACCCAGTACTTC.

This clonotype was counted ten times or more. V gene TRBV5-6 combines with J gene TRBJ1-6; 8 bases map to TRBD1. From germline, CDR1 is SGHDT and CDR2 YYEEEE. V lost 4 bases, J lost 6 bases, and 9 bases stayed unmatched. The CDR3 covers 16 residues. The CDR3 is CASSANPGQANSPLHF. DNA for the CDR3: TGTGCCAGCAGCGCCAATCCGGGACAGGCTAATTCACCCCTCCACTTT.

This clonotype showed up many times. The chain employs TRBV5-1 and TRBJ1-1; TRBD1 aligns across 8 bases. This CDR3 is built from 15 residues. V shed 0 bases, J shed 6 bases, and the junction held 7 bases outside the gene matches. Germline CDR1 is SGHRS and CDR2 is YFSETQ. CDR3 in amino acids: CASSLDRGLGAEAFF. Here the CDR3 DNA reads TGCGCCAGCAGCTTGGACAGGGGGTTGGGGGCTGAAGCTTTCTTT. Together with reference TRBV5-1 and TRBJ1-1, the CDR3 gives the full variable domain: KAGVTQTPRYLIKTRGQQVTLSCSPISGHRSVSWYQQTPGQGLQFLFEYFSETQRNKGNFPGRFSGRQFSNSRSEMNVSTLELGDSALYLCASSLDRGLGAEAFFGQGTRLTVV.

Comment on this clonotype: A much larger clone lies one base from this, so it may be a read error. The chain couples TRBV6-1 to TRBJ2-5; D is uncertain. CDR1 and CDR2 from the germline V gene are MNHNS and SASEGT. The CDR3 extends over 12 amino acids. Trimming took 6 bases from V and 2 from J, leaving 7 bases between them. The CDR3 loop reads CASSSIQETQYF. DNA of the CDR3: TGTGCCAGCAGCTCCATTCAAGAGACCCAGTACTTC.

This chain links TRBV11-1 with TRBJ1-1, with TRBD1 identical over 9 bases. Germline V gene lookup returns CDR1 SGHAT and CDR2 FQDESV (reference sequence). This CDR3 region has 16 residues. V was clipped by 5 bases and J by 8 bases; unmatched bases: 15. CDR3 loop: CASSTPSGQGIREAFF. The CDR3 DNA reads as TGTGCCAGCAGCACGCCCTCGGGACAGGGTATCCGCGAAGCTTTCTTT.

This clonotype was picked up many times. The CDR3 loop is CSAFRTEGVSPLHF. The CDR3 DNA is TGCAGTGCCTTTCGGACAGAGGGAGTTTCACCCCTCCACTTT. The J gene is TRBJ1-6, the V gene TRBV20-1, with a tentative D call TRBD1 (6 bases). The CDR3 is 14 amino acids. Germline CDR1 DFQATT, CDR2 SNEGSKA (reference sequence). Trimming took 6 bases from V and 9 from J, leaving 18 bases between them.

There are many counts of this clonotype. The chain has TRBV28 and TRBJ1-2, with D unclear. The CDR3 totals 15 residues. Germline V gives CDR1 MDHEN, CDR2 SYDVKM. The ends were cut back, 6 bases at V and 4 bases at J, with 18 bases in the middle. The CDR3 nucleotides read TGTGCCAGCAGCTATGATGCAGGACGGAGCTATGGCTACACCTTC. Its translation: CASSYDAGRSYGYTF.

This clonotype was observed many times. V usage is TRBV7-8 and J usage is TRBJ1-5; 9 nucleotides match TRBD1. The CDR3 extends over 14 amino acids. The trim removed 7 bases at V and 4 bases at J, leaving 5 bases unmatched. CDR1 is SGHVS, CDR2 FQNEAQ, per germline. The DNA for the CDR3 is TGTGCCAGCACCCCGGGACAGGGAAATCAGCCCCAGCATTTT. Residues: CASTPGQGNQPQHF.

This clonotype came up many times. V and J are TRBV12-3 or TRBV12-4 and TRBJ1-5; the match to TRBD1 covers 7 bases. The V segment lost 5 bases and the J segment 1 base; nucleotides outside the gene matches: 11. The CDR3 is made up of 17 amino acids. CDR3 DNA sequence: TGTGCCAGCAGTCCGCGACAGGGAATCAGCAGCAATCAGCCCCAGCATTTT. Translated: CASSPRQGISSNQPQHF.

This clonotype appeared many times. Here the CDR3 DNA reads TGTGCCAGCGGCACTTTGGGGGCGCCTGTAACCGGGGAGCTGTTTTTT. Translated, it gives CASGTLGAPVTGELFF. The chain carries TRBV27 and TRBJ2-2, with D possibly being TRBD1 (6 bases). V was clipped by 8 bases and J by 5 bases, with 21 bases between them. Germline-derived CDR1 and CDR2 are MNHEY and SMNVEV (reference sequence). CDR3 length equals 16 residues.

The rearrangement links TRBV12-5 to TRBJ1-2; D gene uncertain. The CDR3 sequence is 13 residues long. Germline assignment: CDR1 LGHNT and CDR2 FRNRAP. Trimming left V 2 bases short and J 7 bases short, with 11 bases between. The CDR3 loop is CASGLSSRAGYTF. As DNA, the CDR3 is TGTGCTAGTGGTTTGAGTTCCAGAGCTGGCTACACCTTC.